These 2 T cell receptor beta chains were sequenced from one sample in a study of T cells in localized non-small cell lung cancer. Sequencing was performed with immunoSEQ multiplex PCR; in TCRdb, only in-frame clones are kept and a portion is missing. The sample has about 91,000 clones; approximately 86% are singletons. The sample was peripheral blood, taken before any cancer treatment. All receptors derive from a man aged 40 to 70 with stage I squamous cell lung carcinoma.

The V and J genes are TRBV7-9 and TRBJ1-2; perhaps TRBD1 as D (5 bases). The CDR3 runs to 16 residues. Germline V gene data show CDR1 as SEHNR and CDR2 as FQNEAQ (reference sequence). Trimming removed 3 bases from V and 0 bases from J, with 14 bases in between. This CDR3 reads CASSFLLTATNYGYTF. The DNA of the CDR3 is TGTGCCAGCAGCTTTCTACTGACAGCTACTAACTATGGCTACACCTTC. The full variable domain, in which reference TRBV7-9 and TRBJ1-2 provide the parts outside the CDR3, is DTGVSQNPRHKITKRGQNVTFRCDPISEHNRLYWYRQTLGQGPEFLTYFQNEAQLEKSRLLSDRFSAERPKGSFSTLEIQRTEQGDSAMYLCASSFLLTATNYGYTFGSGTRLTVV.

The CDR3 nucleotides read TGTGCCACCAGCAGAGGTCTGGAGAATGAAAAACTGTTTTTT. It yields the protein CATSRGLENEKLFF. J is TRBJ1-4 and V is TRBV15; D is ambiguous. Trimming shortened V by 1 base and J by 5 bases, and 8 bases separated the two germline ends. The CDR3 is 14 residues long. In germline, CDR1 is LNHNV, CDR2 YYDKDF (reference sequence).